Included here is one T cell receptor (beta chain) sequence, with context. The study drew participants aged about 18 to 89 years from approximately 23 US areas. Participants reported their clinical history, and cohort assignment relied on those reports. The data derive from a study of blood T cell repertoires in COVID-19. About the research overall: PBMCs, B-cell-depleted T cells, or T cells provided the cDNA or gDNA that made up the material.

With V trimmed by 5 bases and J by 8 bases, 6 bases remained unmatched. Germline-derived CDR1 and CDR2 are LNHDA and SQIVND (reference sequence). The CDR3 is 13 amino acids. In the original analysis: Amplified reference gene primers provided the basis for estimating nucleated cell counts. The assay was immunoSEQ multiplex PCR, and TCRdb's table has in-frame clones only and misses some. V and J calls and clone size come straight from that table; D and trimming were deduced from the DNA. The sample holds 300,000 or so clones, more than 75% seen once. The material sequenced was PBMCs or T cells enriched from blood (not recorded which). The TCR originated in a man aged 60 to 69 who had recovered from COVID-19. The chain links TRBV19 to TRBJ1-2, with TRBD1 matching 9 bases. In DNA form, the CDR3 reads TGTGCCAGTAGTTCACAGGGGGCGCGGGGCTACACCTTC. Residues: CASSSQGARGYTF.